The present T cell receptor (beta chain) was sequenced within a study of blood T cell repertoires in COVID-19. Study information: Researchers got acute and convalescent COVID-19 samples from the United States, Italy and Spain.

Measured with immunoSEQ multiplex PCR; TCRdb has only the in-frame clones, and not every one. The table lists about 200,000 clones, more than 75% of them singletons. CDR1 and CDR2 (germline): LNHDA, SQIVND (reference sequence). Trimming took off 4 bases at V and 5 bases at J, with 9 bases between the two ends. This CDR3 spans 13 amino acids. Donors were grouped by their self-reported clinical history. The clonotype originates from a man aged 35 to 55 with acute COVID-19. Sequencing was done on a sample of PBMCs or T cells enriched from blood (not recorded which). V and J are TRBV19 and TRBJ1-5; D gene uncertain. CDR3 region: CASSSQVHQPQHF. The CDR3 nucleotides are TGTGCCAGTAGTAGCCAGGTCCATCAGCCCCAGCATTTT.